These 21 T cell receptor beta chains were all obtained from the same sample, sequenced in a study of cytomegalovirus exposure and HLA in healthy donors. Only in-frame clones appear in the TCRdb table, and some are missing; sequencing was by immunoSEQ multiplex PCR. The sample shows 150,000 to 200,000 clones, just under 90% of them seen only once. The source material was PBMCs. Receptor source: a man between 18 and 35 years old in good health and CMV-seropositive.

The sample holds one count of this clone. CDR3 sequence reads: CASSLGQASSYEQYF. The CDR3, as DNA: TGCGCCAGCAGCTTGGGACAGGCGAGCTCCTACGAGCAGTACTTC. The V gene is TRBV5-1, the J gene TRBJ2-7; possibly TRBD1 for D (6 bases). Germline V CDR1 and CDR2: SGHRS, YFSETQ. The CDR3 covers 15 residues. V dropped 0 bases and J dropped 0 bases, with 10 bases sitting between them.

The chain has TRBV27 and TRBJ2-3; D uncertain. Trimming left V 6 bases short and J 3 bases short, with 13 bases between. The germline V gene has CDR1 MNHEY and CDR2 SMNVEV (reference sequence). The CDR3 totals 14 residues. As DNA, the CDR3 is TGTGCCAGCAGGTTGGGCAGGATAACAGATACGCAGTATTTT. Its protein product is CASRLGRITDTQYF.

V and J are TRBV25-1 and TRBJ2-7; 9 positions match TRBD1. The CDR3 has 14 amino acids. Germline V gene sequence: CDR1 MGHDK, CDR2 SYGVNS. J was trimmed by 1 base and V by 6 bases; bases with no gene match: 4. The CDR3 nucleotides read TGTGCCAGCAGGTACGGGACAGGGTCCTACGAGCAGTACTTC. Translating gives CASRYGTGSYEQYF.

The chain uses TRBV10-1 and TRBJ2-1; D call uncertain. V was shortened by 6 bases and J by 9 bases, with 18 bases between the two germline ends. The CDR3 is 14 amino acids. The V gene's germline CDR1 is WNHNN and CDR2 SYGVQD (reference sequence). The CDR3 sequence is CASSRVRLGGEQFF. The CDR3 coding sequence is TGCGCCAGCAGCCGAGTGAGACTGGGTGGTGAGCAGTTCTTC.

The genes are TRBV18 and TRBJ1-5; D is ambiguous. Trimming removed 1 base from V and 2 bases from J, with 6 bases in between. CDR1 is KGHSH and CDR2 is LQKENI in the germline V gene. This CDR3 comprises 14 residues. The CDR3 nucleotides are TGTGCCAGCTCACCACAGCAGGGCAATCAGCCCCAGCATTTT. Amino acids: CASSPQQGNQPQHF.

This chain links TRBV7-3 with TRBJ1-1; TRBD1 matches 12 bases. The CDR3 has 15 residues. CDR1 and CDR2 (germline): SGHTA, FQGTGA. Trimming at V came to 5 bases and at J to 7 bases, leaving 8 bases not matched to a gene. The CDR3 DNA follows: TGTGCCAGCAGCCCTCAGGGACAGGGGGCTGGTGAAGCTTTCTTT. This codes for CASSPQGQGAGEAFF.

About this clone itself: In the same sample, other DNA sequences code for this CDR3. V gene TRBV4-1 combines with J gene TRBJ2-5; TRBD2 aligns across 12 bases. Unmatched junction bases numbered 2, after V lost 1 base and J lost 5 bases. This CDR3 region has 15 residues. Germline-derived CDR1 and CDR2 are MGHRA and YSYEKL. DNA for the CDR3: TGCGCCAGCAGCCAAGGGACTAGCGGGACGGAGACCCAGTACTTC. It translates to CASSQGTSGTETQYF.

The rearrangement links TRBV28 to TRBJ2-7; possible D gene TRBD2, 7 bases. V shed 1 base and J shed 0 bases, with 13 bases lying between them. The CDR3 sequence is 16 residues long. Germline-derived CDR1 and CDR2 are MDHEN and SYDVKM. The CDR3 DNA reads TGTGCCAGCAGTTTATATATTCGGGGGGCCTCCTACGAGCAGTACTTC. As protein: CASSLYIRGASYEQYF.

This chain connects TRBV25-1 to TRBJ1-5; TRBD1 aligns across 7 bases. This CDR3 has 14 residues. CDR1 MGHDK and CDR2 SYGVNS come from the germline V gene. The V gene end was trimmed by 8 bases and the J gene end by 4 bases; junction bases not matched to a gene: 8. CDR3 nucleotides: TGTGCCAGCTCCCCTTCAGGGGGAAATCAGCCCCAGCATTTT. The encoded protein is CASSPSGGNQPQHF.

The rearrangement joins TRBV6-1 to TRBJ1-3; 9 nucleotides line up with TRBD1. The CDR3 has 15 amino acids. The germline V gene has CDR1 MNHNS and CDR2 SASEGT. Trimming removed 6 bases from V and 1 base from J; junction bases left unmatched: 4. The CDR3: CASSQDRGSGNTIYF. The CDR3 DNA sequence: TGTGCCAGCAGCCAAGACAGGGGGTCTGGAAACACCATATATTTT.

The genes are TRBV28 and TRBJ2-5, with 9 bases aligning to TRBD1. This CDR3 contains 15 residues. The J segment lost 4 bases and the V segment lost 8 bases, leaving 11 bases of the junction unmatched. Germline CDR1 and CDR2: MDHEN and SYDVKM. Here the CDR3 reads CASRVNRGRGETQYF. CDR3 nucleotides: TGTGCCAGCCGCGTAAACAGGGGGCGAGGAGAGACCCAGTACTTC.

This clone was detected many times. The chain couples TRBV14 to TRBJ2-7, with 7 bases lining up with TRBD1. V gave up 10 bases and J gave up 5 bases; unmatched junction bases: 11. The CDR3 consists of 13 residues. CDR1 SGHDN and CDR2 FVKESK come from the germline V gene. CDR3 sequence reads: CAINRGRTNEQYF. The CDR3 DNA follows: TGTGCCATCAACAGGGGTAGAACGAACGAGCAGTACTTC.

This chain connects TRBV18 to TRBJ2-3, with D possibly matching TRBD1 (5 bases). The CDR3 consists of 14 residues. Trimming left V 3 bases short and J 2 bases short, with 9 bases between. Germline CDR1 reads KGHSH; CDR2 reads LQKENI. The CDR3 DNA sequence: TGTGCCAGCTCACCTACAGGTAACACAGATACGCAGTATTTT. Its protein is CASSPTGNTDTQYF.

This chain links TRBV7-9 with TRBJ2-7, with D perhaps TRBD1 (6 bases). Germline values: CDR1 SEHNR, CDR2 FQNEAQ (reference sequence). The length of the CDR3 is 14 residues. Trimming stripped 3 bases from V and 3 bases from J, with 12 bases between. The CDR3 bases are TGTGCCAGCAGCTTGGGGGCGCGATACTACGAGCAGTACTTC. It is translated as CASSLGARYYEQYF.

V is TRBV23-1 and J is TRBJ2-7; 10 bases match TRBD1. TRBV23-1 is placed among ORFs of uncertain function. The CDR3 runs 15 residues. V trimming: 4 bases; J trimming: 6 bases; junction bases outside the gene matches: 9. As DNA, the CDR3 is TGCGCCAGCAGTCCTTCCGGGACAGGGGCGGGCGAGCAGTACTTC. This gives the protein CASSPSGTGAGEQYF.

V is TRBV6-5 and J is TRBJ2-1; 12 nucleotides match TRBD2. V shed 7 bases and J 9 bases; nucleotides not matched to a gene: 10. This CDR3 has 15 residues. From germline, CDR1 is MNHEY and CDR2 SVGAGI. CDR3 loop: CASTQTSGRSTEQFF. In nucleotides, the CDR3 is TGTGCCAGCACTCAGACTAGCGGGAGAAGTACTGAGCAGTTCTTC.

This sequence joins TRBV4-1 and TRBJ2-1; tentatively, D is TRBD1 (6 bases). The V gene's germline CDR1 is MGHRA and CDR2 YSYEKL. The V and J ends lost 0 bases and 10 bases respectively, with 16 bases between them. The CDR3 totals 15 residues. The CDR3, as DNA: TGCGCCAGCAGCCAAGATACCGGGGACATGGCCGAGCAGTTCTTC. Translating gives CASSQDTGDMAEQFF.

CDR3 sequence (DNA): TGTGCCAGCAGCTTAACCCAGGGTAACAATGAGCAGTTCTTC. Translation: CASSLTQGNNEQFF. The chain uses TRBV7-9 and TRBJ2-1; D is perhaps TRBD1 (5 bases). The CDR3 length is 14 residues. From germline, CDR1 is SEHNR and CDR2 FQNEAQ (reference sequence). Trimming left V 2 bases short and J 5 bases short, with 10 bases between.

The chain uses TRBV10-3 and TRBJ2-7; 10 bases match TRBD1. The CDR3 consists of 13 residues. V lost 4 bases, J lost 5 bases, and 2 bases stayed unmatched. Looked up from germline, CDR1 is ENHRY and CDR2 is SYGVKD. CDR3 in DNA: TGTGCCATCAGTGGACAGGGGGCCAACGAGCAGTACTTC. Protein sequence: CAISGQGANEQYF.

This sequence joins TRBV6-5 and TRBJ1-3, with D unresolved. The CDR3 has 13 residues. Germline V gene lookup returns CDR1 MNHEY and CDR2 SVGAGI. Trimming took off 8 bases at V and 0 bases at J, with 8 bases between the two ends. CDR3 DNA: TGTGCCAGCTTGGACTACTCTGGAAACACCATATATTTT. It yields the protein CASLDYSGNTIYF.

The rearrangement joins TRBV5-6 to TRBJ1-2; D might be TRBD1 (5 bases). Germline CDR1 is SGHDT and CDR2 is YYEEEE. The CDR3 sequence is 16 residues long. Trimming removed 1 base at V and 0 bases at J, with 13 bases between. The CDR3 loop reads CASSLSAGTPNYGYTF. The CDR3 nucleotides are TGTGCCAGCAGCTTGTCTGCGGGGACTCCTAACTATGGCTACACCTTC.